The rows below give T cell receptor beta chains drawn from one sample of a study of blood T cell repertoires in COVID-19. Generated by immunoSEQ multiplex PCR, the TCRdb table keeps only in-frame clones and is missing some. The sample has 310,000 or so clones; about 82% are singletons. The sequenced material came from peripheral blood. The receptor source for this set is a woman aged 45 to 65 with acute or convalescent COVID-19. The CDR3 runs from the conserved cysteine through the conserved F or W. The order of the fields is V gene, clone size, J gene, D gene, CDR3 length, CDR3 DNA, CDR3 protein. The D gene is left open where the match is weak. Size is stated for part of the rows, as once, few or many counts, or as a class when the clone is expanded.

v_gene: TRBV5-1; abundance: .; j_gene: TRBJ2-7; d_gene: .; len: 14; CDR3nt: TGCGCCAGCAGCTTGGTAGAGGGTACTAGAGAGCAGTACTTC; CDR3aa: CASSLVEGTREQYF
v_gene: TRBV5-4; abundance: once; j_gene: TRBJ2-1; d_gene: .; len: 13; CDR3nt: TGTGCCAGCAGCGTAAGGTACGGGAGTAAGCAGTTCTTC; CDR3aa: CASSVRYGSKQFF
v_gene: TRBV7-2; abundance: .; j_gene: TRBJ1-5; d_gene: .; len: 17; CDR3nt: TGTGCCAGCAGCTTAGAGGCAGGGCCTTATAGCAATCAGCCCCAGCATTTT; CDR3aa: CASSLEAGPYSNQPQHF
v_gene: TRBV4-3; abundance: .; j_gene: TRBJ1-6; d_gene: .; len: 14; CDR3nt: TGCGCCAGCAGCCAAGATCTAGGAAATTCACCCCTCCACTTT; CDR3aa: CASSQDLGNSPLHF
v_gene: TRBV6-5; abundance: .; j_gene: TRBJ1-5; d_gene: TRBD1; len: 13; CDR3nt: TGTGCCAGTGGACAGGGGGTCGATCAGCCCCAGCATTTT; CDR3aa: CASGQGVDQPQHF
v_gene: TRBV6-2/TRBV6-3; abundance: .; j_gene: TRBJ2-2; d_gene: .; len: 15; CDR3nt: TGTGCCAGCAGTTACAGCAGGGCGGACACCGGGGAGCTGTTTTTT; CDR3aa: CASSYSRADTGELFF
v_gene: TRBV28; abundance: .; j_gene: TRBJ2-1; d_gene: TRBD1; len: 14; CDR3nt: TGTGCCAGCAGTGGCCCTGACAGGGGGGATGAGCAGTTCTTC; CDR3aa: CASSGPDRGDEQFF
v_gene: TRBV19; abundance: .; j_gene: TRBJ1-2; d_gene: TRBD1; len: 16; CDR3nt: TGTGCCAGTACCGTTAAGACAGGGGGCTTTAACTATGGCTACACCTTC; CDR3aa: CASTVKTGGFNYGYTF
v_gene: TRBV3-1/TRBV3-2; abundance: once; j_gene: TRBJ2-7; d_gene: .; len: 14; CDR3nt: TGTGCCAGCAGCCCTACGACAGGTTCCTACGAGCAGTACTTC; CDR3aa: CASSPTTGSYEQYF
v_gene: TRBV19; abundance: .; j_gene: TRBJ2-7; d_gene: TRBD1; len: 14; CDR3nt: TGTGCCAGTTCGAGGGGGACAGGGCTCCACGAGCAGTACTTC; CDR3aa: CASSRGTGLHEQYF
v_gene: TRBV5-1; abundance: once; j_gene: TRBJ2-5; d_gene: TRBD2; len: 16; CDR3nt: TGCGCCAGCAGCTTTGGGACTATACAGTCACAAGAGACCCAGTACTTC; CDR3aa: CASSFGTIQSQETQYF
v_gene: TRBV5-3; abundance: .; j_gene: TRBJ2-2; d_gene: TRBD1; len: 15; CDR3nt: TGTGCCAGAAGCGCCGGACAGGGAAACACCGGGGAGCTGTTTTTT; CDR3aa: CARSAGQGNTGELFF
v_gene: TRBV14; abundance: .; j_gene: TRBJ2-7; d_gene: .; len: 13; CDR3nt: TGTGCCAGCAGCCCATACTCAGGGCGCGAGCAGTACTTC; CDR3aa: CASSPYSGREQYF
v_gene: TRBV27; abundance: .; j_gene: TRBJ2-1; d_gene: .; len: 15; CDR3nt: TGTGCCAGCAGTTTGATGGCGGGAAGCTTCAATGAGCAGTTCTTC; CDR3aa: CASSLMAGSFNEQFF
v_gene: TRBV30; abundance: .; j_gene: TRBJ2-7; d_gene: .; len: 12; CDR3nt: TGTGCCTGGAGTCGTGGGAGGTACGAGCAGTACTTC; CDR3aa: CAWSRGRYEQYF
v_gene: TRBV7-9; abundance: few; j_gene: TRBJ2-1; d_gene: TRBD2; len: 17; CDR3nt: TGTGCCAGCAGCTTACGTAAAGGTCTAGCGGAAAACAATGAGCAGTTCTTC; CDR3aa: CASSLRKGLAENNEQFF
v_gene: TRBV3-1/TRBV3-2; abundance: .; j_gene: TRBJ1-2; d_gene: TRBD1; len: 14; CDR3nt: TGTGCCAGCAGCCCGACAGGGGGCGCCGATGGCTACACCTTC; CDR3aa: CASSPTGGADGYTF
v_gene: TRBV4-3; abundance: .; j_gene: TRBJ2-7; d_gene: .; len: 14; CDR3nt: TGCGCCAGCAGCCAAGATAGTAGAACCTACGAGCAGTACTTC; CDR3aa: CASSQDSRTYEQYF
v_gene: TRBV9; abundance: .; j_gene: TRBJ1-5; d_gene: TRBD1; len: 16; CDR3nt: TGTGCCAGCAGCGAAGGGACAGGGGAACTTGGTCAGCCCCAGCATTTT; CDR3aa: CASSEGTGELGQPQHF
v_gene: TRBV7-9; abundance: .; j_gene: TRBJ2-1; d_gene: .; len: 15; CDR3nt: TGTGCCTACGCATGGGGGCTAGCGGACTACAATGAGCAGTTCTTC; CDR3aa: CAYAWGLADYNEQFF
v_gene: TRBV3-1/TRBV3-2; abundance: once; j_gene: TRBJ1-2; d_gene: TRBD1; len: 14; CDR3nt: TGTGCCAGCAGCCCAGCGGACAGGGGTCATGGCTACACCTTC; CDR3aa: CASSPADRGHGYTF
v_gene: TRBV9; abundance: few; j_gene: TRBJ2-3; d_gene: .; len: 13; CDR3nt: TGTGCCAGCAGCGTAGCGGGAGTAGATACGCAGTATTTT; CDR3aa: CASSVAGVDTQYF
v_gene: TRBV7-8; abundance: .; j_gene: TRBJ1-1; d_gene: .; len: 15; CDR3nt: TGTGCCAGCAGCTTATTGGTGGGGGCGAAAACTGAAGCTTTCTTT; CDR3aa: CASSLLVGAKTEAFF
v_gene: TRBV4-2; abundance: few; j_gene: TRBJ1-2; d_gene: TRBD1; len: 13; CDR3nt: TGTGCCAGCAGCCCGGGGACAGGGGAGGGCTACACCTTC; CDR3aa: CASSPGTGEGYTF
v_gene: TRBV27; abundance: .; j_gene: TRBJ2-5; d_gene: .; len: 14; CDR3nt: TGTGCCAGGGGGGGTGGACTGGCGGGAGAGACCCAGTACTTC; CDR3aa: CARGGGLAGETQYF
v_gene: TRBV24-1; abundance: .; j_gene: TRBJ2-7; d_gene: .; len: 15; CDR3nt: TGTGCCACCAGTGAATCCGGGACACCAACCGACGAGCAGTACTTC; CDR3aa: CATSESGTPTDEQYF
v_gene: TRBV3-1/TRBV3-2; abundance: .; j_gene: TRBJ2-7; d_gene: .; len: 13; CDR3nt: TGTGCCAGCAGCCAAACTAGGATCTACGAGCAGTACTTC; CDR3aa: CASSQTRIYEQYF
v_gene: TRBV2; abundance: .; j_gene: TRBJ2-7; d_gene: TRBD1; len: 15; CDR3nt: TGTGCCAGCAGCGGATGGGCAGGGGGATCGTACGAGCAGTACTTC; CDR3aa: CASSGWAGGSYEQYF
v_gene: TRBV28; abundance: .; j_gene: TRBJ2-3; d_gene: .; len: 15; CDR3nt: TGTGCCAGCAGTCCCAGACTAGGGGGCACAGATACGCAGTATTTT; CDR3aa: CASSPRLGGTDTQYF
v_gene: TRBV28; abundance: .; j_gene: TRBJ2-1; d_gene: .; len: 12; CDR3nt: TGTGCCAGCAGTTTTTCCATCAATGAGCAGTTCTTC; CDR3aa: CASSFSINEQFF
v_gene: TRBV18; abundance: .; j_gene: TRBJ2-3; d_gene: TRBD1; len: 16; CDR3nt: TGTGCCAGCTCACCACGTGGCCAGGGGGGCACAGATACGCAGTATTTT; CDR3aa: CASSPRGQGGTDTQYF
v_gene: TRBV5-6; abundance: .; j_gene: TRBJ1-2; d_gene: TRBD1; len: 15; CDR3nt: TGTGCCAGCAGCTGGGAAACAGGGGGCGAAAATGGCTACACCTTC; CDR3aa: CASSWETGGENGYTF
v_gene: TRBV6-5; abundance: .; j_gene: TRBJ2-1; d_gene: TRBD1; len: 14; CDR3nt: TGTGCCAGCAGGGGGACAGCCCTTTACAATGAGCAGTTCTTC; CDR3aa: CASRGTALYNEQFF
v_gene: TRBV7-2; abundance: few; j_gene: TRBJ1-1; d_gene: .; len: 12; CDR3nt: TGTGCCAGCAGCTTTCGGGAGACTGAAGCTTTCTTT; CDR3aa: CASSFRETEAFF
v_gene: TRBV3-1/TRBV3-2; abundance: few; j_gene: TRBJ1-1; d_gene: .; len: 12; CDR3nt: TGTGCCAGCAGCCAATTAGAGACTGAAGCTTTCTTT; CDR3aa: CASSQLETEAFF
v_gene: TRBV7-7; abundance: once; j_gene: TRBJ2-7; d_gene: .; len: 13; CDR3nt: TGTGCTAGCAGCTTTGCTAGCAACTACGAGCAGTACTTC; CDR3aa: CASSFASNYEQYF
v_gene: TRBV18; abundance: .; j_gene: TRBJ2-7; d_gene: TRBD2; len: 19; CDR3nt: TGTGCCAGCTCACCGGGGGGCCCGGGACTAGGACCCTCCGACTACGAGCAGTACTTC; CDR3aa: CASSPGGPGLGPSDYEQYF
v_gene: TRBV7-9; abundance: .; j_gene: TRBJ2-1; d_gene: TRBD2; len: 17; CDR3nt: TGTGCCAGCAGCTTAGTGGGGTGGGACTATACCTACAATGAGCAGTTCTTC; CDR3aa: CASSLVGWDYTYNEQFF
v_gene: TRBV28; abundance: once; j_gene: TRBJ2-5; d_gene: .; len: 11; CDR3nt: TGTGCCAGCAGTCCACAAGAGACCCAGTACTTC; CDR3aa: CASSPQETQYF
v_gene: TRBV7-9; abundance: .; j_gene: TRBJ2-6; d_gene: .; len: 17; CDR3nt: TGTGCCAGCAGCTCCGCCCGGGGGTTCTCCGGGGCCAACGTCCTGACTTTC; CDR3aa: CASSSARGFSGANVLTF
v_gene: TRBV6-5; abundance: .; j_gene: TRBJ2-1; d_gene: TRBD1; len: 15; CDR3nt: TGTGCCAGCCCCCGAGGACAGGGGGGATACAATGAGCAGTTCTTC; CDR3aa: CASPRGQGGYNEQFF
v_gene: TRBV28; abundance: few; j_gene: TRBJ1-5; d_gene: .; len: 16; CDR3nt: TGTGCCAGCAGCGATATGGACAGAATAAGCAATCAGCCCCAGCATTTT; CDR3aa: CASSDMDRISNQPQHF
v_gene: TRBV5-4; abundance: .; j_gene: TRBJ2-1; d_gene: .; len: 16; CDR3nt: TGTGCCAGCAGCATGATTGCGGACTCCGACTACAATGAGCAGTTCTTC; CDR3aa: CASSMIADSDYNEQFF
v_gene: TRBV5-1; abundance: once; j_gene: TRBJ2-2; d_gene: TRBD2; len: 20; CDR3nt: TGCGCCAGCAGCTTCCGGCCGCGAACGGGACTAGCGGAGTACACCGGGGAGCTGTTTTTT; CDR3aa: CASSFRPRTGLAEYTGELFF
v_gene: TRBV7-2; abundance: .; j_gene: TRBJ2-2; d_gene: .; len: 13; CDR3nt: TGTGCCAGCAGCTTAGTTCGGTCCGGGGAGCTGTTTTTT; CDR3aa: CASSLVRSGELFF
v_gene: TRBV5-1; abundance: .; j_gene: TRBJ2-7; d_gene: .; len: 14; CDR3nt: TGCGCCAGCAGCTTAGCGACAGAGATTTACGAGCAGTACTTC; CDR3aa: CASSLATEIYEQYF
v_gene: TRBV5-1; abundance: once; j_gene: TRBJ2-7; d_gene: .; len: 14; CDR3nt: TGCGCCAGCAGCTTGGATCCGAGCTCCTACGAGCAGTACTTC; CDR3aa: CASSLDPSSYEQYF
v_gene: TRBV6-2/TRBV6-3; abundance: .; j_gene: TRBJ2-7; d_gene: .; len: 15; CDR3nt: TGTGCCAGCAGCACTAATCGCGGTAGATCCTACGAGCAGTACTTC; CDR3aa: CASSTNRGRSYEQYF
v_gene: TRBV18; abundance: .; j_gene: TRBJ1-3; d_gene: TRBD1; len: 17; CDR3nt: TGTGCCAGCTCGAATTACGGAGGGACAGGGCTTGGAAACACCATATATTTT; CDR3aa: CASSNYGGTGLGNTIYF
v_gene: TRBV25-1; abundance: .; j_gene: TRBJ1-1; d_gene: TRBD1; len: 15; CDR3nt: TGTGCCAGCAGTGAATTGGGGACAGGGGGCACTGAAGCTTTCTTT; CDR3aa: CASSELGTGGTEAFF
v_gene: TRBV24-1; abundance: .; j_gene: TRBJ2-3; d_gene: .; len: 15; CDR3nt: TGTGCCACCAGTGATTTGCAACTAAGCACAGATACGCAGTATTTT; CDR3aa: CATSDLQLSTDTQYF
v_gene: TRBV19; abundance: .; j_gene: TRBJ2-2; d_gene: TRBD1; len: 13; CDR3nt: TGTGCCACGCGACAGGGGGGAACCGGGGAGCTGTTTTTT; CDR3aa: CATRQGGTGELFF
v_gene: TRBV10-3; abundance: .; j_gene: TRBJ1-1; d_gene: .; len: 13; CDR3nt: TGTGCCATCAGGACAGACTTGAACACTGAAGCTTTCTTT; CDR3aa: CAIRTDLNTEAFF
v_gene: TRBV5-1; abundance: .; j_gene: TRBJ2-5; d_gene: .; len: 14; CDR3nt: TGCGCCAGCAGCTTGGGCGGGGGCGAAGAGACCCAGTACTTC; CDR3aa: CASSLGGGEETQYF
v_gene: TRBV9; abundance: .; j_gene: TRBJ2-1; d_gene: .; len: 17; CDR3nt: TGTGCCAGCAGCCCCAAAAACCTCAACTATTTATACAATGAGCAGTTCTTC; CDR3aa: CASSPKNLNYLYNEQFF
v_gene: TRBV29-1; abundance: .; j_gene: TRBJ1-4; d_gene: .; len: 13; CDR3nt: TGCAGCGTTAAGGACAGCAAAAATGAAAAACTGTTTTTT; CDR3aa: CSVKDSKNEKLFF
v_gene: TRBV7-3; abundance: .; j_gene: TRBJ2-6; d_gene: TRBD1; len: 20; CDR3nt: TGTGCCAGCAGCTTAAAAGGTGGTGACAGGGAAAACTCTGGGGCCAACGTCCTGACTTTC; CDR3aa: CASSLKGGDRENSGANVLTF
v_gene: TRBV5-1; abundance: .; j_gene: TRBJ1-2; d_gene: .; len: 15; CDR3nt: TGCGCCAGCAGCGGCAGGCCAGGGGAATTCTATGGCTACACCTTC; CDR3aa: CASSGRPGEFYGYTF
v_gene: TRBV2; abundance: .; j_gene: TRBJ2-1; d_gene: .; len: 12; CDR3nt: TGTGCCAGCAGGCGGATTGTGAATGAGCAGTTCTTC; CDR3aa: CASRRIVNEQFF
v_gene: TRBV5-1; abundance: .; j_gene: TRBJ1-3; d_gene: TRBD1; len: 17; CDR3nt: TGCGCCAGCAGCGGACAGGGCGCATCTAGGGCTGGAAACACCATATATTTT; CDR3aa: CASSGQGASRAGNTIYF